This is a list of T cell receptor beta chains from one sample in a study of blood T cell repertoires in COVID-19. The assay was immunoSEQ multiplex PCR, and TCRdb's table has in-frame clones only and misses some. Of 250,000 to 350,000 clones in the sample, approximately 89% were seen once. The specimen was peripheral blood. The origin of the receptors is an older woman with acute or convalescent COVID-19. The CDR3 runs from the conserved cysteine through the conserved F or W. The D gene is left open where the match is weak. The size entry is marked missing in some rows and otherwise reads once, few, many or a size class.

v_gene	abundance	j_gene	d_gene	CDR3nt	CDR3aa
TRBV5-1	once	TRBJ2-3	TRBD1	TGCGCCAGCCGAAGGCAACAGGGGTCCACAGATACGCAGTATTTT	CASRRQQGSTDTQYF
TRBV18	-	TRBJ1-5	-	TGTGCCAGCTCACCACTAGGGTCAACTAGCCTTAGCAATCAGCCCCAGCATTTT	CASSPLGSTSLSNQPQHF
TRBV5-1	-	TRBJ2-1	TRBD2	TGCGCCAGCAGCCCAAGAGCGGGGGGCTACAATGAGCAGTTCTTC	CASSPRAGGYNEQFF
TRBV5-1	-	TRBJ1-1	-	TGCGCCAGCAGCTTTGGGGGGTTTAGAGACACTGAAGCTTTCTTT	CASSFGGFRDTEAFF
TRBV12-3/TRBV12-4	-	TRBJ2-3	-	TGTGCCAGCAGTTTGGAGGGTTGGGGGCAGTATTTT	CASSLEGWGQYF
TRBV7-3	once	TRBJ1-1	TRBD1	TGTGCCAGCAGCACCCCGGACAGGGACGAAGCTTTCTTT	CASSTPDRDEAFF
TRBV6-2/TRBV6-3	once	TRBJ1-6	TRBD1	TGTGCCAGCAGTCCCAGGACAGGGAGCAATTCACCCCTCCACTTT	CASSPRTGSNSPLHF
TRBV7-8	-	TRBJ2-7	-	TGTGCCAGCAGCCGCCTTGGGGGGTACGAGCAGTACTTC	CASSRLGGYEQYF
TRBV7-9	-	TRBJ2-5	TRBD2	TGTGCCAGCAGCCTCGGACTAGCCCAGGAGACCCAGTACTTC	CASSLGLAQETQYF
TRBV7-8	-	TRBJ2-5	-	TGTGCCAGCAGCCACAGGGCAGAGACCCAGTACTTC	CASSHRAETQYF
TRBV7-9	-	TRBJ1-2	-	TGTGCCAGCAGCTTAGCGGGGGGACTCCGAGACTATGGCTACACCTTC	CASSLAGGLRDYGYTF
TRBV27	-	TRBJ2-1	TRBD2	TGTGCCAGCATGCCTCGACTAGCGGGAGGGCCGGGGTACAATGAGCAGTTCTTC	CASMPRLAGGPGYNEQFF